This paragraph reports one T cell receptor beta chain. The data belong to a study of cytomegalovirus exposure and HLA in healthy donors. Per the germline V gene, CDR1 is WNHNN and CDR2 is SYGVQD (reference sequence). The CDR3 consists of 14 residues. Trimming pared 0 bases from V and 7 bases from J, leaving 12 bases between. The PCR was carried out with 60 Vbeta primers and 13 Jbeta primers. TCRdb keeps only in-frame clones here, not all; method: immunoSEQ multiplex PCR. The sample holds under 200,000 clones, about three quarters seen once. V and J are TRBV10-1 and TRBJ1-1; D might be TRBD1 (5 bases). Specimen: PBMCs. This TCR was sampled from a female donor in good health and CMV-seronegative. Here the CDR3 DNA reads TGCGCCAGCAGTGAGTCGAAGGGGTTGGGTGAAGCTTTCTTT. This codes for CASSESKGLGEAFF.